The T cell receptor beta chain described here comes from a study of tumor and adjacent non-tumor tissue in lung cancer. This sample's RNA came from whole unsorted tissue. More than 3 cm separated this lung sample from the edge of the tumor. About this clonotype itself: Compared with germline, one end of the junction differs, possibly owing to a read error.

TCRbeta libraries were built with three rounds of nested PCR, modified from ARM-PCR. TCRdb processed the multiplex PCR reads anew with MiXCR; each CDR3 protein has one entry. The sample yields about 60,000 distinct CDR3 sequences, 61% seen once. The sequencing sample was made of distant non-tumor lung tissue. The sequence was collected from a man between 65 and 79 years old with non-small cell lung cancer.

CDR3 nucleotides: TGTGCCAGCAGCCAAGTGCCTAACGGACCCTACAAGCAGTACTTC. It translates to CASSQVPNGPYKQYF. The V and J genes are TRBV4-2 and TRBJ2-7; no firm D call. CDR1 LGHNA and CDR2 YNFKEQ come from the germline V gene. The CDR3 covers 15 residues.